This is a list of T cell receptor beta chains from one sample in a study of shared clonotypes between healthy human individuals. Some clones are missing from TCRdb's copy, which holds only in-frame ones; the method was immunoSEQ multiplex PCR. The sample lists just over 2,000,000 clones, roughly 94% seen once, with roughly 0.13% in the top ten. The sample consisted of naive CD4+ T cells sorted from blood. These receptors came from a young man in good health. Both conserved end residues are part of each CDR3. Fields, in order: D gene, J gene, V gene, clone size, CDR3 length, CDR3 DNA, CDR3 protein. The D gene is left open where the match is weak. The size entry is marked missing in some rows and otherwise reads once, few, many or a size class.

D gene: .; J gene: TRBJ1-6; V gene: TRBV4-1; clone size: once; CDR3 length: 15; CDR3 DNA: TGCGCCAGCAGATCCGAAACCGCCTATAATTCACCCCTCCACTTT; CDR3 protein: CASRSETAYNSPLHF
D gene: .; J gene: TRBJ2-1; V gene: TRBV10-3; clone size: .; CDR3 length: 14; CDR3 DNA: TGTGCCATCAGTGAGGGTAGCTCCTACAATGAGCAGTTCTTC; CDR3 protein: CAISEGSSYNEQFF
D gene: TRBD1; J gene: TRBJ2-5; V gene: TRBV5-1; clone size: once; CDR3 length: 14; CDR3 DNA: TGCGCCAGCAACATGGCGGGACAGGGAAAGACCCAGTACTTC; CDR3 protein: CASNMAGQGKTQYF
D gene: TRBD1; J gene: TRBJ2-7; V gene: TRBV11-2; clone size: .; CDR3 length: 14; CDR3 DNA: TGTGCCAGCAGCTCCTTGACAGGGGTTAGGGAGCAGTACTTC; CDR3 protein: CASSSLTGVREQYF
D gene: TRBD1; J gene: TRBJ2-3; V gene: TRBV7-9; clone size: .; CDR3 length: 13; CDR3 DNA: TGTGCCAGCAGCCCAGGGGGACCTGATACGCAGTATTTT; CDR3 protein: CASSPGGPDTQYF
D gene: .; J gene: TRBJ2-7; V gene: TRBV18; clone size: .; CDR3 length: 15; CDR3 DNA: TGTGCCAGCTCACATCTAGAGTGGGCTATCTACGAGCAGTACTTC; CDR3 protein: CASSHLEWAIYEQYF
D gene: .; J gene: TRBJ1-3; V gene: TRBV6-6; clone size: .; CDR3 length: 16; CDR3 DNA: TGTGCCAGCAGTTACATGGGGTTCGGGGAGCGTAACACCATATATTTT; CDR3 protein: CASSYMGFGERNTIYF
D gene: .; J gene: TRBJ1-1; V gene: TRBV30; clone size: .; CDR3 length: 12; CDR3 DNA: TGTGCCTGGACGGTTGTTAACACTGAAGCTTTCTTT; CDR3 protein: CAWTVVNTEAFF
D gene: TRBD1; J gene: TRBJ2-3; V gene: TRBV4-3; clone size: .; CDR3 length: 17; CDR3 DNA: TGCGCCAGCAGCCAAGGCACCGGGACAGCTAGCACAGATACGCAGTATTTT; CDR3 protein: CASSQGTGTASTDTQYF
D gene: TRBD1; J gene: TRBJ1-1; V gene: TRBV19; clone size: .; CDR3 length: 15; CDR3 DNA: TGTGCCAGTAGCTTAGGAGGGGGCCGGAACACTGAAGCTTTCTTT; CDR3 protein: CASSLGGGRNTEAFF
D gene: .; J gene: TRBJ2-1; V gene: TRBV5-1; clone size: .; CDR3 length: 12; CDR3 DNA: TGCGCCAGCAGCTTGCCACCGGGACCCCAGTTCTTC; CDR3 protein: CASSLPPGPQFF
D gene: TRBD1; J gene: TRBJ2-1; V gene: TRBV7-2; clone size: .; CDR3 length: 15; CDR3 DNA: TGTGCCAGCAGCAGACAGGGTCGCGATTTCAATGAGCAGTTCTTC; CDR3 protein: CASSRQGRDFNEQFF
D gene: .; J gene: TRBJ1-2; V gene: TRBV9; clone size: .; CDR3 length: 14; CDR3 DNA: TGTGCCAGCAGCGCGGGAGGGCAGGCCTATGGCTACACCTTC; CDR3 protein: CASSAGGQAYGYTF
D gene: TRBD2; J gene: TRBJ2-7; V gene: TRBV7-9; clone size: .; CDR3 length: 14; CDR3 DNA: TGTGCCAGCAGCAAGACTAGCGGGAGTTACGAGCAGTACTTC; CDR3 protein: CASSKTSGSYEQYF
D gene: .; J gene: TRBJ2-7; V gene: TRBV4-1; clone size: .; CDR3 length: 16; CDR3 DNA: TGCGCCAGCAGCCAGATGGAGAGGGGTCAATCCTACGAGCAGTACTTC; CDR3 protein: CASSQMERGQSYEQYF
D gene: .; J gene: TRBJ2-6; V gene: TRBV29-1; clone size: .; CDR3 length: 14; CDR3 DNA: TGCAGCGTTGAAGTCGGCTCTGGGGCCAACGTCCTGACTTTC; CDR3 protein: CSVEVGSGANVLTF
D gene: TRBD2; J gene: TRBJ2-1; V gene: TRBV30; clone size: .; CDR3 length: 17; CDR3 DNA: TGTGCCTGGAGTGTAATGGGCGGCGGGGGGGCCTACAATGAGCAGTTCTTC; CDR3 protein: CAWSVMGGGGAYNEQFF
D gene: .; J gene: TRBJ1-1; V gene: TRBV7-2; clone size: .; CDR3 length: 14; CDR3 DNA: TGTGCCAGCAGCTCAGTTACAGGGCCCACTGAAGCTTTCTTT; CDR3 protein: CASSSVTGPTEAFF
D gene: .; J gene: TRBJ1-3; V gene: TRBV11-2; clone size: .; CDR3 length: 17; CDR3 DNA: TGTGCCAGCAGCCTACGAGTGGCGGGGGCTTCAGGAAACACCATATATTTT; CDR3 protein: CASSLRVAGASGNTIYF
D gene: .; J gene: TRBJ2-2; V gene: TRBV11-3; clone size: .; CDR3 length: 17; CDR3 DNA: TGTGCCAGCAGCTTAGGATCCAGGGGCCCGAACACCGGGGAGCTGTTTTTT; CDR3 protein: CASSLGSRGPNTGELFF
D gene: .; J gene: TRBJ1-1; V gene: TRBV7-8; clone size: once; CDR3 length: 13; CDR3 DNA: TGTGCCAGCAGCTTAGGATTGCCCACTGAAGCTTTCTTT; CDR3 protein: CASSLGLPTEAFF
D gene: TRBD2; J gene: TRBJ2-3; V gene: TRBV5-1; clone size: .; CDR3 length: 16; CDR3 DNA: TGCGCCAGCAGCGAAGGAACCGGACTAGCTGCAGATACGCAGTATTTT; CDR3 protein: CASSEGTGLAADTQYF
D gene: .; J gene: TRBJ2-5; V gene: TRBV12-2; clone size: .; CDR3 length: 17; CDR3 DNA: TGTGCAAGTCGTCCCCCGACTAGCGGGGATCGGGGAGAGACCCAGTACTTC; CDR3 protein: CASRPPTSGDRGETQYF
D gene: .; J gene: TRBJ2-7; V gene: TRBV28; clone size: .; CDR3 length: 16; CDR3 DNA: TGTGCCAGCAGTTCCCCCGGTTCGGGGGCTACGTTCGAGCAGTACTTC; CDR3 protein: CASSSPGSGATFEQYF
D gene: TRBD2; J gene: TRBJ2-3; V gene: TRBV9; clone size: once; CDR3 length: 16; CDR3 DNA: TGTGCCAGCAGCGTAGGTGGGAGGGCCCCGGCAGATACGCAGTATTTT; CDR3 protein: CASSVGGRAPADTQYF
D gene: TRBD1; J gene: TRBJ2-5; V gene: TRBV5-1; clone size: .; CDR3 length: 14; CDR3 DNA: TGCGCCAGCAGCGTCACAGGGGGCGGGGAGACCCAGTACTTC; CDR3 protein: CASSVTGGGETQYF
D gene: .; J gene: TRBJ2-2; V gene: TRBV5-1; clone size: .; CDR3 length: 16; CDR3 DNA: TGCGCCAGCAGCTTGGGTCAGGGGAAGGCCACCGGGGAGCTGTTTTTT; CDR3 protein: CASSLGQGKATGELFF
D gene: TRBD2; J gene: TRBJ2-3; V gene: TRBV29-1; clone size: .; CDR3 length: 18; CDR3 DNA: TGCAGCGTTTCTGGACTAGCGGGACTTTTATTTGTTGGAGTTACGCAGTATTTT; CDR3 protein: CSVSGLAGLLFVGVTQYF
D gene: .; J gene: TRBJ2-1; V gene: TRBV15; clone size: .; CDR3 length: 15; CDR3 DNA: TGTGCCACCAGCAGAGGCGCGAATCAGGGGAGAGAGCAGTTCTTC; CDR3 protein: CATSRGANQGREQFF
D gene: TRBD1; J gene: TRBJ2-3; V gene: TRBV6-6; clone size: .; CDR3 length: 12; CDR3 DNA: TGTGCCAGCAGCCCGGACAGGGATCCGCAGTATTTT; CDR3 protein: CASSPDRDPQYF
D gene: .; J gene: TRBJ2-1; V gene: TRBV9; clone size: .; CDR3 length: 14; CDR3 DNA: TGTGCCAGCAGGGCCGGGCTTGGAGTAAATGAGCAGTTCTTC; CDR3 protein: CASRAGLGVNEQFF
D gene: TRBD2; J gene: TRBJ2-7; V gene: TRBV5-1; clone size: .; CDR3 length: 16; CDR3 DNA: TGCGCCAGCAGCTCACCAACTAGCGGGAGAACTACCGAGCAGTACTTC; CDR3 protein: CASSSPTSGRTTEQYF
D gene: .; J gene: TRBJ2-1; V gene: TRBV18; clone size: .; CDR3 length: 13; CDR3 DNA: TGTGCCAGCTCACCCGGACTGTACAATGAGCAGTTCTTC; CDR3 protein: CASSPGLYNEQFF
D gene: .; J gene: TRBJ1-2; V gene: TRBV6-5; clone size: .; CDR3 length: 12; CDR3 DNA: TGTGCCAGCAGCGGCGGACTCTATGGCTACACCTTC; CDR3 protein: CASSGGLYGYTF
D gene: .; J gene: TRBJ1-5; V gene: TRBV27; clone size: .; CDR3 length: 13; CDR3 DNA: TGTGCCAGCAGTTCCCAGGAAGGCCAGCCCCAGCATTTT; CDR3 protein: CASSSQEGQPQHF
D gene: .; J gene: TRBJ1-1; V gene: TRBV27; clone size: .; CDR3 length: 13; CDR3 DNA: TGTGCCACAAAAGGGGTGATGAACACTGAAGCTTTCTTT; CDR3 protein: CATKGVMNTEAFF
D gene: .; J gene: TRBJ1-6; V gene: TRBV5-1; clone size: .; CDR3 length: 17; CDR3 DNA: TGCGCCAGCAGCTTGGGGACAAAGGGAAATTCGAATTCACCCCTCCACTTT; CDR3 protein: CASSLGTKGNSNSPLHF
D gene: TRBD1; J gene: TRBJ1-2; V gene: TRBV5-4; clone size: .; CDR3 length: 15; CDR3 DNA: TGTGCCAGCAGCCCCCGGGGACAGGGAAGACATGGCTACACCTTC; CDR3 protein: CASSPRGQGRHGYTF
D gene: TRBD1; J gene: TRBJ2-5; V gene: TRBV30; clone size: .; CDR3 length: 14; CDR3 DNA: TGTGCCTGGAGCCTGACAGGGGGCGGCGAGACCCAGTACTTC; CDR3 protein: CAWSLTGGGETQYF
D gene: TRBD1; J gene: TRBJ1-6; V gene: TRBV28; clone size: once; CDR3 length: 16; CDR3 DNA: TGTGCCAGCAGCCGATTAGGACAGGGGCCTAATTCACCCCTCCACTTT; CDR3 protein: CASSRLGQGPNSPLHF
D gene: .; J gene: TRBJ2-1; V gene: TRBV29-1; clone size: .; CDR3 length: 14; CDR3 DNA: TGCAGCGTCCCTACGTTAAGCTCCTACAATGAGCAGTTCTTC; CDR3 protein: CSVPTLSSYNEQFF
D gene: TRBD1; J gene: TRBJ1-2; V gene: TRBV5-1; clone size: .; CDR3 length: 13; CDR3 DNA: TGCGCCAGCAGCGACAGGGTAACCTATGGCTACACCTTC; CDR3 protein: CASSDRVTYGYTF
D gene: TRBD1; J gene: TRBJ1-2; V gene: TRBV10-3; clone size: .; CDR3 length: 14; CDR3 DNA: TGTGCCATCGAGGCGGAACAGGGGAGCTATGGCTACACCTTC; CDR3 protein: CAIEAEQGSYGYTF
D gene: .; J gene: TRBJ2-5; V gene: TRBV25-1; clone size: .; CDR3 length: 12; CDR3 DNA: TGTGCCAGCAGTACCGTGCGCGAGACCCAGTACTTC; CDR3 protein: CASSTVRETQYF
D gene: .; J gene: TRBJ1-5; V gene: TRBV7-2; clone size: .; CDR3 length: 15; CDR3 DNA: TGTGCCAGCAGCTTAGGGGTGGACGCAGCTCAGCCCCAGCATTTT; CDR3 protein: CASSLGVDAAQPQHF
D gene: .; J gene: TRBJ1-1; V gene: TRBV5-1; clone size: .; CDR3 length: 13; CDR3 DNA: TGCGCCAGCAGCCTTGGACAGATCGCTGAAGCTTTCTTT; CDR3 protein: CASSLGQIAEAFF
D gene: TRBD1; J gene: TRBJ2-7; V gene: TRBV7-6; clone size: .; CDR3 length: 13; CDR3 DNA: TGTGCCAGCAGCTTAGGCAGGGGGTACGAGCAGTACTTC; CDR3 protein: CASSLGRGYEQYF
D gene: .; J gene: TRBJ2-3; V gene: TRBV6-1; clone size: .; CDR3 length: 11; CDR3 DNA: TGTGCCAGCAGTATGGCAGATACGCAGTATTTT; CDR3 protein: CASSMADTQYF
D gene: .; J gene: TRBJ2-7; V gene: TRBV28; clone size: .; CDR3 length: 14; CDR3 DNA: TGTGCCAGCAGTTTAATGGCCGAACCACGGGAGCAGTACTTC; CDR3 protein: CASSLMAEPREQYF
D gene: .; J gene: TRBJ2-6; V gene: TRBV5-1; clone size: .; CDR3 length: 16; CDR3 DNA: TGCGCCAGCAGCTTGGCTTGGAACTCTGGGGCCAACGTCCTGACTTTC; CDR3 protein: CASSLAWNSGANVLTF